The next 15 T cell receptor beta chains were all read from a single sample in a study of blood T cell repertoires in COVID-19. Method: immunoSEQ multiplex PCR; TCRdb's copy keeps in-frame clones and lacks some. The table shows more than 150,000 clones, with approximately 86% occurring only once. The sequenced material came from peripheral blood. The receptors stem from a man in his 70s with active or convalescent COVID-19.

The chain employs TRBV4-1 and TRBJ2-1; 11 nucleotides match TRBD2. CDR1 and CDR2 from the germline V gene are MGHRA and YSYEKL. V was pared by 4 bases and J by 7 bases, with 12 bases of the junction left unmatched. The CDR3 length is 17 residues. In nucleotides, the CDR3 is TGCGCCAGCAGCCGGACCTTAGCGGGGGGGACCGGAAATGAGCAGTTCTTC. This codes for CASSRTLAGGTGNEQFF.

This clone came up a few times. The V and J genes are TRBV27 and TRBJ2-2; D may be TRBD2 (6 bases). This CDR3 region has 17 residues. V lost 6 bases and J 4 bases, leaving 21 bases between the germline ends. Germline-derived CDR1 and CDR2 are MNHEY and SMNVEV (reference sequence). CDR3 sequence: CASRSVSGDGITGELFF. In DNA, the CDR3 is TGTGCCAGCAGAAGTGTATCGGGAGATGGTATCACCGGGGAGCTGTTTTTT.

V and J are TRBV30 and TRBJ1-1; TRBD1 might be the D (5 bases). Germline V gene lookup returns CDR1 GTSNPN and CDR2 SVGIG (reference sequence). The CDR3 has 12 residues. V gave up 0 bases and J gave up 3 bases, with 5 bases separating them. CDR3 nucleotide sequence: TGTGCCTGGAGTGTCAGGGACACTGAAGCTTTCTTT. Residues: CAWSVRDTEAFF.

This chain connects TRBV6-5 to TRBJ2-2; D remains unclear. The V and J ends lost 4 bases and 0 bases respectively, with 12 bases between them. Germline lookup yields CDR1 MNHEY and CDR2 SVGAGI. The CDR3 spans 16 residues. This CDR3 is CASSSRILANTGELFF. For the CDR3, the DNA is TGTGCCAGCAGTTCTAGAATACTCGCGAACACCGGGGAGCTGTTTTTT.

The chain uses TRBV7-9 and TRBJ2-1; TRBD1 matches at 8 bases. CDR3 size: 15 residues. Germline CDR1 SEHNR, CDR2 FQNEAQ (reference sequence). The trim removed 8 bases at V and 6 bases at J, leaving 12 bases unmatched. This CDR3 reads CASDSGGPPANEQFF. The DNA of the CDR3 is TGTGCCAGCGACTCAGGGGGCCCCCCGGCCAATGAGCAGTTCTTC.

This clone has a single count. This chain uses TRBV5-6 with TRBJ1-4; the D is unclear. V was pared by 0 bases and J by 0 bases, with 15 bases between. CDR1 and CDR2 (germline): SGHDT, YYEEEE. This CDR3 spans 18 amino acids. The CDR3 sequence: CASSLANRLWATNEKLFF. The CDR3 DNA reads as TGTGCCAGCAGCTTGGCCAACCGACTTTGGGCAACTAATGAAAAACTGTTTTTT.

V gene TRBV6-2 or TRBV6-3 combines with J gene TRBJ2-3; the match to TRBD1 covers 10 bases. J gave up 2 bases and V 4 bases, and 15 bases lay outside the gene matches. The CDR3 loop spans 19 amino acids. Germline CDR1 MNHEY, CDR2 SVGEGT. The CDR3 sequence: CASSFSGFWDRGFTDTQYF. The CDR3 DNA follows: TGTGCCAGCAGTTTTAGTGGCTTCTGGGACAGGGGATTCACAGATACGCAGTATTTT.

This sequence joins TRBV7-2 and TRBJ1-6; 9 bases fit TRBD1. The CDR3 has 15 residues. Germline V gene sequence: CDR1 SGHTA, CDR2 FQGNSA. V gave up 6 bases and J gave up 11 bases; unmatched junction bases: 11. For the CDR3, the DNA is TGTGCCAGCAGATCATCGGGACAGGGAACGACACCCCTCCACTTT. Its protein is CASRSSGQGTTPLHF.

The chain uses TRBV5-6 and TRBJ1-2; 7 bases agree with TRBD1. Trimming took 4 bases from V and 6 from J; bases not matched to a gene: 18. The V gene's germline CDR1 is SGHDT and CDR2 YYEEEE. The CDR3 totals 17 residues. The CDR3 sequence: CASSRDRDSFLYHGYTF. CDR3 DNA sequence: TGTGCCAGCAGCCGAGACCGGGACAGCTTTTTATACCATGGCTACACCTTC.

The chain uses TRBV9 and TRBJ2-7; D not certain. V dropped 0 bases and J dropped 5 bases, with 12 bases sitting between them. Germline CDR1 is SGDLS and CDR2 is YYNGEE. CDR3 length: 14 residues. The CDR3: CASSVGVASDEQYF. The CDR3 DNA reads TGTGCCAGCAGCGTAGGGGTAGCTTCCGACGAGCAGTACTTC.

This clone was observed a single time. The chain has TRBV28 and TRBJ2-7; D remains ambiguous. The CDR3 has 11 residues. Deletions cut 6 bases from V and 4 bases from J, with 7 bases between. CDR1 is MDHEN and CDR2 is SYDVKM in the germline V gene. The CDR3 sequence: CASSNEYEQYF. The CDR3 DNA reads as TGTGCCAGCAGCAACGAGTACGAGCAGTACTTC.

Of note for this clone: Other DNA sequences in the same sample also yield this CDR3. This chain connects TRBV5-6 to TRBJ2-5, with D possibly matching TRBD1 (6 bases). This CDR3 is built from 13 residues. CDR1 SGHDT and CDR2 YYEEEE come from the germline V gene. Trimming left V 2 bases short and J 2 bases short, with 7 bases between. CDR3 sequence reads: CASSFQGQETQYF. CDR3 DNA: TGTGCCAGCAGCTTCCAGGGGCAAGAGACCCAGTACTTC.

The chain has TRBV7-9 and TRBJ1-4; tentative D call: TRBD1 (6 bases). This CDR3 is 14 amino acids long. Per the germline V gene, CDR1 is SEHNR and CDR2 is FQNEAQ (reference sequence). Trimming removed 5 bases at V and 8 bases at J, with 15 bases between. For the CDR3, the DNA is TGTGCCAGCAGCCTACAGGGATTCAGGGAAAAACTGTTTTTT. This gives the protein CASSLQGFREKLFF.

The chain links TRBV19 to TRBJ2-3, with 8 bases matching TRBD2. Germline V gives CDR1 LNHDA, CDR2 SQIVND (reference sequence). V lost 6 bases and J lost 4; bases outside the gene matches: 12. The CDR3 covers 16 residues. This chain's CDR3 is CASRPRGRAGADTQYF. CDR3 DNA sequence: TGTGCCAGTAGACCCCGCGGGAGAGCGGGGGCAGATACGCAGTATTTT. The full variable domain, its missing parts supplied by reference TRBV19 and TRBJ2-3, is DGGITQSPKYLFRKEGQNVTLSCEQNLNHDAMYWYRQDPGQGLRLIYYSQIVNDFQKGDIAEGYSVSREKKESFPLTVTSAQKNPTAFYLCASRPRGRAGADTQYFGPGTRLTVL.

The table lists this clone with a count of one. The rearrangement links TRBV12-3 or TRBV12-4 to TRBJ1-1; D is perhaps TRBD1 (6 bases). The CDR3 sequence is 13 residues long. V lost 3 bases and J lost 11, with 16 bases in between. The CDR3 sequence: CASSFSTGGWAFF. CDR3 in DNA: TGTGCCAGCAGTTTTTCGACAGGCGGTTGGGCTTTCTTT.